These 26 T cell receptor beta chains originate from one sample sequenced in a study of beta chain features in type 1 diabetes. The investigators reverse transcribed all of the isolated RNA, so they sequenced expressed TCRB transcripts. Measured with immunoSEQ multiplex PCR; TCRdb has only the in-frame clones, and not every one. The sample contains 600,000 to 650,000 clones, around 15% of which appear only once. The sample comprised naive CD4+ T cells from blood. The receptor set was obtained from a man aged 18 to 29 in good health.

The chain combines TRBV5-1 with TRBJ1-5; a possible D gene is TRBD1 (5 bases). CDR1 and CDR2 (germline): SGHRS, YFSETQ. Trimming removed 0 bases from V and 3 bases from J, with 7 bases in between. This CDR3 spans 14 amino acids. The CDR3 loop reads CASSLGTNNQPQHF. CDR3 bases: TGCGCCAGCAGCTTGGGGACAAACAATCAGCCCCAGCATTTT.

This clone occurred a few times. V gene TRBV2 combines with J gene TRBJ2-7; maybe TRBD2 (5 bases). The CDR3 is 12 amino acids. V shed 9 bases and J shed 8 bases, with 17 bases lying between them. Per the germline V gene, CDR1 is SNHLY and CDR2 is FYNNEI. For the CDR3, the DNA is TGTGCCAGTCGTACGGACGGGGAGAAGCAGTACTTC. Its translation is CASRTDGEKQYF.

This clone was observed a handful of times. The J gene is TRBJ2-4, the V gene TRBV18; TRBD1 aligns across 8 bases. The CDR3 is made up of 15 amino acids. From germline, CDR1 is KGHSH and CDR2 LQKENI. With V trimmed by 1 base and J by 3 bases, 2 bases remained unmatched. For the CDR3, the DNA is TGTGCCAGCTCACCACTGGGACAGGTCAAAAACATTCAGTACTTC. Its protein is CASSPLGQVKNIQYF.

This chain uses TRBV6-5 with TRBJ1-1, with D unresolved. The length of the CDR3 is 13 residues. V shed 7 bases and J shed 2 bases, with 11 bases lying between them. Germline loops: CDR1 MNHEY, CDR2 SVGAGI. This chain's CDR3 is CASNHNPNTEAFF. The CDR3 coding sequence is TGTGCCAGCAATCACAACCCTAACACTGAAGCTTTCTTT.

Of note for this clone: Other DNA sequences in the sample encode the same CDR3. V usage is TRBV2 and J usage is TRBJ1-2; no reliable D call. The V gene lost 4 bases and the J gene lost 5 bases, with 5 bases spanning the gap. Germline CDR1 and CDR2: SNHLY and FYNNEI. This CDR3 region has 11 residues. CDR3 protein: CASSAAYGYTF. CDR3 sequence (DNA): TGTGCCAGCAGTGCCGCTTATGGCTACACCTTC. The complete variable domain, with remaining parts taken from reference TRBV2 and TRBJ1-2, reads EPEVTQTPSHQVTQMGQEVILRCVPISNHLYFYWYRQILGQKVEFLVSFYNNEISEKSEIFDDQFSVERPDGSNFTLKIRSTKLEDSAMYFCASSAAYGYTFGSGTRLTVV.

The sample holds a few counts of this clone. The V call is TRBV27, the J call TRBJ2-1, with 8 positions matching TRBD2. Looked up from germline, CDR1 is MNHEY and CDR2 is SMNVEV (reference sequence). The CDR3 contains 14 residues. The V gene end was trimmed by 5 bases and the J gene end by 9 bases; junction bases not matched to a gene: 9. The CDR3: CASSNLAGFFEQFF. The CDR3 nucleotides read TGTGCCAGCAGTAACCTAGCGGGTTTCTTTGAGCAGTTCTTC.

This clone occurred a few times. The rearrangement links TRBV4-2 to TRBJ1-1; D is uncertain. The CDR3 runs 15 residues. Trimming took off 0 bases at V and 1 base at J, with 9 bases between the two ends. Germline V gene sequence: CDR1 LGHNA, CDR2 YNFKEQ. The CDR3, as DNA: TGTGCCAGCAGCCAAGACTCCTTCCAGAACACTGAAGCTTTCTTT. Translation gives CASSQDSFQNTEAFF.

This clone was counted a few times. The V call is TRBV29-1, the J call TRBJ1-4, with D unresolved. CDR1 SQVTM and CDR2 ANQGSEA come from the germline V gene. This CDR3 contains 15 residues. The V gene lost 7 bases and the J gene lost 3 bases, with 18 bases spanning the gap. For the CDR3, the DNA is TGCAGCGCTGCGGATGAATGGCGTCCTAATGAAAAACTGTTTTTT. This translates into CSAADEWRPNEKLFF.

This chain's CDR3 is CASSVVPGGLAGGPDGNEQFF. The DNA for the CDR3 is TGTGCCAGCAGCGTAGTCCCAGGAGGACTAGCGGGAGGTCCCGACGGCAATGAGCAGTTCTTC. The rearrangement joins TRBV9 to TRBJ2-1; 14 bases agree with TRBD2. The CDR3 is 21 residues long. The germline V gene has CDR1 SGDLS and CDR2 YYNGEE. Unmatched junction bases numbered 17, after V lost 0 bases and J lost 6 bases.

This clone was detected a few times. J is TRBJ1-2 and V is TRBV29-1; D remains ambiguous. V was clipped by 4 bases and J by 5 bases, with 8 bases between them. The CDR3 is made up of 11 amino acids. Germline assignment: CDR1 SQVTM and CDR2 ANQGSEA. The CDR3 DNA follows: TGCAGCGTTGGGTCAGAATATGGCTACACCTTC. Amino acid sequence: CSVGSEYGYTF.

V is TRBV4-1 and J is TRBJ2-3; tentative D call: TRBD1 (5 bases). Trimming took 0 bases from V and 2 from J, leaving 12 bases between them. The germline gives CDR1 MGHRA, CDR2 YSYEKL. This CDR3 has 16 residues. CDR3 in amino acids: CASSQDKGPPTDTQYF. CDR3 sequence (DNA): TGCGCCAGCAGCCAAGATAAGGGGCCCCCCACAGATACGCAGTATTTT.

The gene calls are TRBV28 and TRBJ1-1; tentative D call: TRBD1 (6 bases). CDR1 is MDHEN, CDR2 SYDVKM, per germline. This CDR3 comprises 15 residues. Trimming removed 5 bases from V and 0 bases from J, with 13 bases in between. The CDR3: CASSPRDTLNTEAFF. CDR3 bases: TGTGCCAGCAGTCCTCGGGACACGTTGAACACTGAAGCTTTCTTT. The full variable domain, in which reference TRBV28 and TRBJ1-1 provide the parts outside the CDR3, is DVKVTQSSRYLVKRTGEKVFLECVQDMDHENMFWYRQDPGLGLRLIYFSYDVKMKEKGDIPEGYSVSREKKERFSLILESASTNQTSMYLCASSPRDTLNTEAFFGQGTRLTVV.

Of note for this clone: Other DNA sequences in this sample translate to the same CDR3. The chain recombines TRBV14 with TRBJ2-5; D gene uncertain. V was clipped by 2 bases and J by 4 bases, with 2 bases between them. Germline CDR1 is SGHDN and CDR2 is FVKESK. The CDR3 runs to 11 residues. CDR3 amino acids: CASSQLETQYF. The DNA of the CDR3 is TGTGCCAGCAGCCAATTAGAGACCCAGTACTTC.

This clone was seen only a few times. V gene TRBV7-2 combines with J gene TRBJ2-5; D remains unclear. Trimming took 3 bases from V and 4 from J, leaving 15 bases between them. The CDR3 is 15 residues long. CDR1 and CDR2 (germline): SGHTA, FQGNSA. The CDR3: CASSFRAPWAETQYF. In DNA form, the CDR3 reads TGTGCCAGCAGCTTCCGCGCGCCCTGGGCAGAGACCCAGTACTTC. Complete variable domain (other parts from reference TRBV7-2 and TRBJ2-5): GAGVSQSPSNKVTEKGKDVELRCDPISGHTALYWYRQSLGQGLEFLIYFQGNSAPDKSGLPSDRFSAERTGGSVSTLTIQRTQQEDSAVYLCASSFRAPWAETQYFGPGTRLLVL.

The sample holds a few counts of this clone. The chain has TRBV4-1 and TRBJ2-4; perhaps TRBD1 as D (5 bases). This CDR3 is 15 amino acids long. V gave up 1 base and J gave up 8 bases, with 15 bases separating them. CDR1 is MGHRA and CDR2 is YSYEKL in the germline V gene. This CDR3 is CASSQVWQGGHIQYF. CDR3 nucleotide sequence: TGCGCCAGCAGCCAAGTCTGGCAGGGTGGCCACATTCAGTACTTC.

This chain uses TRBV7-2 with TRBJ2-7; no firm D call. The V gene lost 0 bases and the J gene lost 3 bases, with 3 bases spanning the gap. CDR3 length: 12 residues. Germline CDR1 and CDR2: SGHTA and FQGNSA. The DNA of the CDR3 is TGTGCCAGCAGCTTAGCGGTCTACGAGCAGTACTTC. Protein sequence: CASSLAVYEQYF.

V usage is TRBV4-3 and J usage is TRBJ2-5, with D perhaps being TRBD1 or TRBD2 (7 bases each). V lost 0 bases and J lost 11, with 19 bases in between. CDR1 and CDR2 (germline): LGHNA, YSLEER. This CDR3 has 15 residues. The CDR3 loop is CASSQEIFSGTEQYF. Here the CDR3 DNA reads TGCGCCAGCAGCCAAGAGATATTCAGCGGGACAGAGCAGTACTTC.

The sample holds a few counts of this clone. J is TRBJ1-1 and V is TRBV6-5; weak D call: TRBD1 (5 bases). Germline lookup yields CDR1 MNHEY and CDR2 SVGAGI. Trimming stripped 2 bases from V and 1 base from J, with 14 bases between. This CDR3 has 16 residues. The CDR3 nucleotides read TGTGCCAGCAGTTACATGACAGTAAAAAGGAACACTGAAGCTTTCTTT. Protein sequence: CASSYMTVKRNTEAFF.

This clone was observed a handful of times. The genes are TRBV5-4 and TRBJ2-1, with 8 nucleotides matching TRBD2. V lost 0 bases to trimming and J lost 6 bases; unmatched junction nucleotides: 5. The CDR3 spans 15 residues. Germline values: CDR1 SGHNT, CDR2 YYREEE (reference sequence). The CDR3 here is CASSLGAGAFNEQFF. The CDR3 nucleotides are TGTGCCAGCAGCTTGGGAGCGGGGGCCTTCAATGAGCAGTTCTTC.

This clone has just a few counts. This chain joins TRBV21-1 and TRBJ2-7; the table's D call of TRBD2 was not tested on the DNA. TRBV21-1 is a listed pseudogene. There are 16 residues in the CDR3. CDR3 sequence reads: CASSKSSGEGLYEQYF. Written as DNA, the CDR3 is TGTGCCAGCAGCAAGTCTTCGGGGGAGGGCCTCTACGAGCAGTACTTC.

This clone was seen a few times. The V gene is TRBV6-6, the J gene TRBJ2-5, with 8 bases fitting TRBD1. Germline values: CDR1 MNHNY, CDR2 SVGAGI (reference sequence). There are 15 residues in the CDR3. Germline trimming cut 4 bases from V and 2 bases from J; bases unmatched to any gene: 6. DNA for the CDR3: TGTGCCAGCAGTTCGCCCGGACAGGGACAAGAGACCCAGTACTTC. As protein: CASSSPGQGQETQYF.

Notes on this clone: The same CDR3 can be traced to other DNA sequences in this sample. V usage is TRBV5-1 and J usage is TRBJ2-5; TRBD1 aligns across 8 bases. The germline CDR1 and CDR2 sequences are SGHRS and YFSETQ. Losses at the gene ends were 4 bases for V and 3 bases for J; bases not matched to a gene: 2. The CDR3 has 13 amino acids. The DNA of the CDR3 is TGCGCCAGCAGCCTGGACAGGGAAGAGACCCAGTACTTC. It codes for CASSLDREETQYF. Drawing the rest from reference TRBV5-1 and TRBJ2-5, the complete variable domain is KAGVTQTPRYLIKTRGQQVTLSCSPISGHRSVSWYQQTPGQGLQFLFEYFSETQRNKGNFPGRFSGRQFSNSRSEMNVSTLELGDSALYLCASSLDREETQYFGPGTRLLVL.

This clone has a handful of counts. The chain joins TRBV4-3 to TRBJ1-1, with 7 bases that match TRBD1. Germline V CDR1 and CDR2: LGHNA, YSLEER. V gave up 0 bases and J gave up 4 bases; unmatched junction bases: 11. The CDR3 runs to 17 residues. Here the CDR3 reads CASSQDYGQAFGTEAFF. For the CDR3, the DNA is TGCGCCAGCAGCCAAGATTACGGACAGGCGTTCGGCACTGAAGCTTTCTTT.

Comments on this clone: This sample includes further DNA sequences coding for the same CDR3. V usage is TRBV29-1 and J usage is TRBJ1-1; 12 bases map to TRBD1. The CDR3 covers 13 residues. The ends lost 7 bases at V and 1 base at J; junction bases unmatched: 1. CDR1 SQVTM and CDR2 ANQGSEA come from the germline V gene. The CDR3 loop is CSGDRGRNTEAFF. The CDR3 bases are TGCAGCGGGGACAGGGGGCGGAACACTGAAGCTTTCTTT. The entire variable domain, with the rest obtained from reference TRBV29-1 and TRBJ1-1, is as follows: SAVISQKPSRDICQRGTSLTIQCQVDSQVTMMFWYRQQPGQSLTLIATANQGSEATYESGFVIDKFPISRPNLTFSTLTVSNMSPEDSSIYLCSGDRGRNTEAFFGQGTRLTVV.

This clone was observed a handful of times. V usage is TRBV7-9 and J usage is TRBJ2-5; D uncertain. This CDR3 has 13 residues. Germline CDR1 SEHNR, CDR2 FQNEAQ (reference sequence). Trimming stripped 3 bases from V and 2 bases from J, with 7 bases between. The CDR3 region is CASSFYFQETQYF. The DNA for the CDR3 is TGTGCCAGCAGCTTTTACTTTCAAGAGACCCAGTACTTC.

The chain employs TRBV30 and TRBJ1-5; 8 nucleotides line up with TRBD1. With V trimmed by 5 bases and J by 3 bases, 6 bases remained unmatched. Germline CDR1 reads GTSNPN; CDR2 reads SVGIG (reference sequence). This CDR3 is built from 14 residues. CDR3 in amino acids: CAWSPGGLNQPQHF. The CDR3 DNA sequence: TGTGCCTGGTCACCAGGGGGCCTCAATCAGCCCCAGCATTTT. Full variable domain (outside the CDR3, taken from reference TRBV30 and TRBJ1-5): SQTIHQWPATLVQPVGSPLSLECTVEGTSNPNLYWYRQAAGRGLQLLFYSVGIGQISSEVPQNLSASRPQDRQFILSSKKLLLSDSGFYLCAWSPGGLNQPQHFGDGTRLSIL.